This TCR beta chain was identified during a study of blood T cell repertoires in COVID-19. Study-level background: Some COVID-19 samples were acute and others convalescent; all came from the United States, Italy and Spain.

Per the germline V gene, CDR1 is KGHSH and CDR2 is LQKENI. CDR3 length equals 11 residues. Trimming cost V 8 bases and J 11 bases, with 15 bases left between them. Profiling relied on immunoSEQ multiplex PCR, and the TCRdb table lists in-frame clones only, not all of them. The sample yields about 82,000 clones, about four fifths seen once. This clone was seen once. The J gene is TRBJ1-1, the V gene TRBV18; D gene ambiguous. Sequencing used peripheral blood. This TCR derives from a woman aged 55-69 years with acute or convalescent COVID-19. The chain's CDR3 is CASTDMLEAFF. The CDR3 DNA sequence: TGTGCCAGCACCGACATGCTCGAGGCTTTCTTT.